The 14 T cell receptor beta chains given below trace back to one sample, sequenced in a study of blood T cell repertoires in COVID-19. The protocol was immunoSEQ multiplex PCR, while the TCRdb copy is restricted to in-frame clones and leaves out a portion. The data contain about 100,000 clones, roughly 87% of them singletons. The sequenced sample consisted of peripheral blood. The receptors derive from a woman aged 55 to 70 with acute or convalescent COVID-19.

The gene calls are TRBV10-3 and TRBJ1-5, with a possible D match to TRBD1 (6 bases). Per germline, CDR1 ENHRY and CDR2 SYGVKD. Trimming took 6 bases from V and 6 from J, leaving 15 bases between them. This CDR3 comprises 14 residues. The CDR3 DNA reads TGTGCCATCAGCAGCCAACAGGGTAGTCAGCCCCAGCATTTT. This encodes CAISSQQGSQPQHF.

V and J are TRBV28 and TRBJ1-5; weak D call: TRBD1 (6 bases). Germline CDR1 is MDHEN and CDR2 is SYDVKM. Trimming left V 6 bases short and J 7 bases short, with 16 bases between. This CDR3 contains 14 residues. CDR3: CASRHLRTVQPQHF. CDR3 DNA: TGTGCCAGCAGACACTTAAGGACAGTCCAGCCCCAGCATTTT. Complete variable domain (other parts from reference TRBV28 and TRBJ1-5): DVKVTQSSRYLVKRTGEKVFLECVQDMDHENMFWYRQDPGLGLRLIYFSYDVKMKEKGDIPEGYSVSREKKERFSLILESASTNQTSMYLCASRHLRTVQPQHFGDGTRLSIL.

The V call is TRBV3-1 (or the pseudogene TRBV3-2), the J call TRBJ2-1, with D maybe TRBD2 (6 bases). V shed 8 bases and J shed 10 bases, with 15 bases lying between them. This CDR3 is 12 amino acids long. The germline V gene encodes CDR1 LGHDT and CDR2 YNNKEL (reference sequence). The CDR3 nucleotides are TGTGCCAGCGGGTCTAGCGCGGGGGAGCAGTTCTTC. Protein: CASGSSAGEQFF.

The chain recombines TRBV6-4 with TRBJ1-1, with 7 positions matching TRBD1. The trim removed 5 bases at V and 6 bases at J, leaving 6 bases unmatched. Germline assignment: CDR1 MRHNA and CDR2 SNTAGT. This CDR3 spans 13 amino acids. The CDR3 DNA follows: TGTGCCAGCAGTAATACAGGGGTGGCTGAAGCTTTCTTT. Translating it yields CASSNTGVAEAFF.

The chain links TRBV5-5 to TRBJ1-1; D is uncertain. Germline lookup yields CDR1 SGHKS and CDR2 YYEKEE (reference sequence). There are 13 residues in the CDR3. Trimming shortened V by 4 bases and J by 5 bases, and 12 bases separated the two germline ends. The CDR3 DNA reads TGTGCCAGCAGCCCATGGCCACGAACTGAAGCTTTCTTT. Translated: CASSPWPRTEAFF.

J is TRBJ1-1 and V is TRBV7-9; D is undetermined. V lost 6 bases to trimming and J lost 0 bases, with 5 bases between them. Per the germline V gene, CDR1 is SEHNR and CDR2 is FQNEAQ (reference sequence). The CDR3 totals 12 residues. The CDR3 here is CASRSMNTEAFF. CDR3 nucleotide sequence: TGTGCCAGCAGGTCTATGAACACTGAAGCTTTCTTT.

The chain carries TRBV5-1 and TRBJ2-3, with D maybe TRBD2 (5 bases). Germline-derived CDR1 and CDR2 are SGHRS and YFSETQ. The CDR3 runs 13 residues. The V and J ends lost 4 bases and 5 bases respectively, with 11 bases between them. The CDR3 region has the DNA TGCGCCAGCAGCCGAGCACGGGAAGATACGCAGTATTTT. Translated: CASSRAREDTQYF.

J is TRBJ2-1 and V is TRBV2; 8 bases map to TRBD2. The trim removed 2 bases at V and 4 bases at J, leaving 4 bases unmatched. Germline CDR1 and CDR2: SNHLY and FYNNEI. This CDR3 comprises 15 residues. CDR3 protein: CASSEFVAGYNEQFF. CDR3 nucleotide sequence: TGTGCCAGCAGTGAATTTGTAGCGGGGTACAATGAGCAGTTCTTC.

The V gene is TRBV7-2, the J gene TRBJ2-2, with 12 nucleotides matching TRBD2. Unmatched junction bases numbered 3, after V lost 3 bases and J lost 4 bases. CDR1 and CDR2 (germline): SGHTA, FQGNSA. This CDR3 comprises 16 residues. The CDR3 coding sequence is TGTGCCAGCAGCTTCCCTAGCGGGAGGGCCACCGGGGAGCTGTTTTTT. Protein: CASSFPSGRATGELFF.

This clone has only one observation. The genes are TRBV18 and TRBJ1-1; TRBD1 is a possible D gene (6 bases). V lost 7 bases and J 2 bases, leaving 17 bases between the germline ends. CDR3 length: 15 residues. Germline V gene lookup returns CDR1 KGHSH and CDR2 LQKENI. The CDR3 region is CASYSSGTSNTEAFF. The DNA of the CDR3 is TGTGCCAGCTACTCCTCCGGGACATCCAACACTGAAGCTTTCTTT.

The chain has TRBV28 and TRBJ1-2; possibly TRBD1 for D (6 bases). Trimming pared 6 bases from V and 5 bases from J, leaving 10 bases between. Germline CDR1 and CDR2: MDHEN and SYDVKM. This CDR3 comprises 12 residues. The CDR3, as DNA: TGTGCCAGCAGAGACAGGTGGTATGGCTACACCTTC. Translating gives CASRDRWYGYTF.

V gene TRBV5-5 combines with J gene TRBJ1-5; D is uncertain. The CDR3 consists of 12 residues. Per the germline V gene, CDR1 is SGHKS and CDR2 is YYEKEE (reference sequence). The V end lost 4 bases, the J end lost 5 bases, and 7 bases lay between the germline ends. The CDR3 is CASSRGDQPQHF. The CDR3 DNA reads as TGTGCCAGCAGCCGCGGGGATCAGCCCCAGCATTTT.

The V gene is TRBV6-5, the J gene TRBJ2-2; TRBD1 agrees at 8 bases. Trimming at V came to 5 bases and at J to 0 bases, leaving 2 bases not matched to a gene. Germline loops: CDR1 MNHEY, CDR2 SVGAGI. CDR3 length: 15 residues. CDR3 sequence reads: CASSPDRANTGELFF. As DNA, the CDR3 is TGTGCCAGCAGTCCGGACAGGGCGAACACCGGGGAGCTGTTTTTT.

The CDR3 DNA reads TGTGCCAGCAGCACCACATTTGGTCAGCAAGAGACCCAGTACTTC. It encodes CASSTTFGQQETQYF. V usage is TRBV9 and J usage is TRBJ2-5; no clear D gene. The CDR3 contains 15 residues. V shed 4 bases and J shed 2 bases, with 15 bases lying between them. The germline V gene encodes CDR1 SGDLS and CDR2 YYNGEE.